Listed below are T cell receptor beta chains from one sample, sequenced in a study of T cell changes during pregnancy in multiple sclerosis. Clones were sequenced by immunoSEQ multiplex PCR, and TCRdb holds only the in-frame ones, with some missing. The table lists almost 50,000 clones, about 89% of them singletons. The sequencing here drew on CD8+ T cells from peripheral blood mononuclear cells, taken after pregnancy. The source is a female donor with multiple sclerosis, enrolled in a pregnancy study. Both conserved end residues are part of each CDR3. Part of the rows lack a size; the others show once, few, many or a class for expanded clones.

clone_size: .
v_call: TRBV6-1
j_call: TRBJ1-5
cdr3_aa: CASSEGAGTGPTNQPQHF

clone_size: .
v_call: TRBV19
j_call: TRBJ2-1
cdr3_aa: CASSSHLLAGGDNEQFF

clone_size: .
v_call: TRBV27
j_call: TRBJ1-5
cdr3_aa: CASSSVTGVNQPQHF

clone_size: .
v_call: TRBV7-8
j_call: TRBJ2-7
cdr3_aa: CASSLDSTYEQYF

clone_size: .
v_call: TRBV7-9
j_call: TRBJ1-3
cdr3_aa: CASSSQGQIYLGNTIYF

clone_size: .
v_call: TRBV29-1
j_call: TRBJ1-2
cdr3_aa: CSVVVEQHGYTF

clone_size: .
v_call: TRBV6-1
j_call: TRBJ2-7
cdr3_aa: CASSEHLAGGPSYEQYF

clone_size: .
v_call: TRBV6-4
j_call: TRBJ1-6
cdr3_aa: CASRPRQGSHSPLHF

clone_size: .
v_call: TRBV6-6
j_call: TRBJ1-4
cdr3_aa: CASSYGHQTNEKLFF

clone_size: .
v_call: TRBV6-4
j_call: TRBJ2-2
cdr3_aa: CASSQGADTGELFF

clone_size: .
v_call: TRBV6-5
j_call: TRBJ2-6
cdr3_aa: CASSYDGSSGANVLTF

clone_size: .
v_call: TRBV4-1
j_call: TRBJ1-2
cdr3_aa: CASSQFTGADYGYTF

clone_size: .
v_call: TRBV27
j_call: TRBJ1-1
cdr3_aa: CASNRECTEAFF

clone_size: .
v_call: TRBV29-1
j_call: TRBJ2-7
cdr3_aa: CSVEADPGSYEQYF

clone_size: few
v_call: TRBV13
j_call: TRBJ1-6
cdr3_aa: CASSLSPDRVSPLHF

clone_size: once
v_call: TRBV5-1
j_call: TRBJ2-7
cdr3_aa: CASSFLGGEQYF

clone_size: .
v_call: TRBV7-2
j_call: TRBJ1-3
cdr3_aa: CASSLEPTGSGNTIYF

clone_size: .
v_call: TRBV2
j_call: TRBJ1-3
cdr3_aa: CASSTGIALGNTIYF

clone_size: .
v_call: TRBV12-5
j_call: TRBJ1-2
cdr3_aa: CASGLGPGPGGLYGYTF

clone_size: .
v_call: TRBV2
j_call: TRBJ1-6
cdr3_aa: CASSYPDRKAPLHF

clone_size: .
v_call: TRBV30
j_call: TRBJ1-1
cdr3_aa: CAWSAGDRVGVEAFF

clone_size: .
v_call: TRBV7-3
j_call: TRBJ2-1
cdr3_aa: CASSPDSHNEQFF

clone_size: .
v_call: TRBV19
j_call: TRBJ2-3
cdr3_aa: CASSIDLGLETDTQYF

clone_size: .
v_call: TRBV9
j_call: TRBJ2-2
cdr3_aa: CASSVAPPRGGESGELFF